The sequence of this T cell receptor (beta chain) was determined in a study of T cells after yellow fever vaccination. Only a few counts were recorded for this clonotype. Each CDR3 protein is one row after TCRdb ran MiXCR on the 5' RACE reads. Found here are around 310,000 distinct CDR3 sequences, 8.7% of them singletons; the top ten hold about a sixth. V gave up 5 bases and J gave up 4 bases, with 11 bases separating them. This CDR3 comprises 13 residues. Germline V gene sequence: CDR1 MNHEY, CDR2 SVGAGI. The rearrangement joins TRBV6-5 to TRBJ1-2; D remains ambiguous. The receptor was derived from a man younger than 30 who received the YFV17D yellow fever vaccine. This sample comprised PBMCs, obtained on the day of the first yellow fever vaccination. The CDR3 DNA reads TGTGCCAGCAGTCCAGGACTTTTCTATGGCTACACCTTC. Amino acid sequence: CASSPGLFYGYTF.